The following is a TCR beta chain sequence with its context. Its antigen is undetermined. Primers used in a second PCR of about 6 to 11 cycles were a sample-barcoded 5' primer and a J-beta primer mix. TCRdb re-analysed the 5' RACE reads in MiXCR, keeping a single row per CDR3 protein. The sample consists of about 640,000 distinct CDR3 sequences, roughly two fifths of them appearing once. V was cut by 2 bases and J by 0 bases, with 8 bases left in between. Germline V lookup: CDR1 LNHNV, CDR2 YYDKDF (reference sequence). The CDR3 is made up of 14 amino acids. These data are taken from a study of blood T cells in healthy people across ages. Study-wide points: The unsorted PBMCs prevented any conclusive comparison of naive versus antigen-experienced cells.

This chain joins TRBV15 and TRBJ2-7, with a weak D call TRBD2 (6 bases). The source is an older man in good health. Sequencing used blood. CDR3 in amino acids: CATSRTGLSYEQYF. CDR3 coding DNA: TGTGCCACCAGCAGAACGGGACTCTCCTACGAGCAGTACTTC.